Listed below are T cell receptor beta chains from one sample, sequenced in a study of T cell changes during pregnancy in multiple sclerosis. Profiling relied on immunoSEQ multiplex PCR, and the TCRdb table lists in-frame clones only, not all of them. The profile shows nearly 60,000 clones, about 90% of them singletons. The sequenced sample was CD4+ T cells from peripheral blood mononuclear cells, obtained after pregnancy. Receptor source: a female donor in good health, enrolled as a control in a pregnancy study. The CDR3 runs from the conserved cysteine through the conserved F or W. The D gene is left open where the match is weak. Expanded clones get a size class; other rows say once, few or many, or leave the size out.

once,TRBV4-2,TRBJ2-2,.,CASSEGNTGELFF,TGTGCCAGCTCGGAGGGAAACACCGGGGAGCTGTTTTTT
.,TRBV15,TRBJ2-5,.,CATSRDPQPQETQYF,TGTGCCACCAGCAGAGATCCACAACCCCAAGAGACCCAGTACTTC
.,TRBV4-3,TRBJ2-1,.,CASSQDRGRGEQFF,TGCGCCAGCAGCCAAGATAGGGGCAGGGGTGAGCAGTTCTTC
.,TRBV5-1,TRBJ2-7,TRBD1,CASSLDGQGAYEQYF,TGCGCCAGCAGCTTGGACGGACAGGGCGCCTACGAGCAGTACTTC
.,TRBV2,TRBJ2-4,TRBD1,CASRTSGTGWNIQYF,TGTGCCAGCAGAACCTCCGGGACAGGGTGGAACATTCAGTACTTC
.,TRBV19,TRBJ2-2,.,CASSTGVRGELFF,TGTGCCAGTAGTACAGGGGTTCGCGGGGAGCTGTTTTTT
.,TRBV21-1,TRBJ1-3,.,CASSQPGTASGNTIYF,TGTGCCAGCAGCCAGCCTGGGACAGCCTCTGGAAACACCATATATTTT
few,TRBV15,TRBJ1-2,.,CATSRAGSRGYTF,TGTGCCACCAGCAGAGCCGGTAGTCGTGGCTACACCTTC
.,TRBV18,TRBJ2-1,.,CASSTGYPAEQFF,TGTGCCAGCTCAACAGGCTACCCAGCTGAGCAGTTCTTC
.,TRBV5-8,TRBJ1-6,.,CASSRQALGGNSPLHF,TGTGCCAGCAGCCGACAGGCGCTAGGGGGTAATTCACCCCTCCACTTT
.,TRBV5-6,TRBJ1-5,.,CASSLRGPSNQPQHF,TGTGCCAGCAGCTTGAGGGGCCCGAGCAATCAGCCCCAGCATTTT
.,TRBV7-8,TRBJ1-4,.,CASSFQTGRNEKLFF,TGTGCCAGCAGCTTCCAGACGGGTCGAAATGAAAAACTGTTTTTT
.,TRBV5-4,TRBJ1-1,.,CASRSGVGTEAFF,TGTGCCAGCAGGTCGGGGGTTGGCACTGAAGCTTTCTTT
.,TRBV7-3,TRBJ2-2,TRBD2,CASSQGRGGTGELFF,TGTGCCAGCAGCCAAGGGAGGGGTGGCACCGGGGAGCTGTTTTTT
.,TRBV7-2,TRBJ1-1,TRBD1,CASSLVPAGGTTEAFF,TGTGCCAGCAGCTTAGTTCCCGCAGGGGGCACCACTGAAGCTTTCTTT
.,TRBV18,TRBJ2-7,.,CASSRTHGQNRGYEQYF,TGTGCCAGTTCCCGTACCCACGGACAGAACCGAGGGTACGAGCAGTACTTC
once,TRBV29-1,TRBJ2-3,TRBD2,CSVAVIAGGRGTDTQYF,TGCAGCGTTGCAGTCATAGCGGGGGGGCGAGGCACAGATACGCAGTATTTT
.,TRBV18,TRBJ2-4,TRBD2,CASSPGRGNIQYF,TGTGCCAGCTCACCAGGGAGGGGAAACATTCAGTACTTC
.,TRBV10-3,TRBJ2-5,TRBD2,CAIGSGGAKETQYF,TGTGCCATCGGAAGCGGGGGGGCGAAAGAGACCCAGTACTTC
once,TRBV30,TRBJ1-2,.,CAWSRETGHYGYTF,TGTGCCTGGAGTCGCGAGACAGGACACTATGGCTACACCTTC
.,TRBV7-9,TRBJ2-1,.,CASSLIRGTYNEQFF,TGTGCCAGCAGCTTAATACGTGGCACCTACAATGAGCAGTTCTTC
.,TRBV7-3,TRBJ2-1,.,CASSPGVGEQFF,TGTGCCAGCAGCCCCGGGGTGGGTGAGCAGTTCTTC
.,TRBV5-1,TRBJ1-1,.,CASSLVGGMNTEAFF,TGCGCCAGCAGCTTGGTGGGGGGTATGAACACTGAAGCTTTCTTT
.,TRBV7-3,TRBJ2-5,TRBD2,CASSLLSGGPGETQYF,TGTGCCAGCAGCTTACTGAGCGGGGGGCCCGGAGAGACCCAGTACTTC
.,TRBV11-2,TRBJ1-1,TRBD1,CASSLDRGGFTEAFF,TGTGCCAGCAGCTTAGATCGAGGGGGCTTCACTGAAGCTTTCTTT
.,TRBV13,TRBJ1-6,TRBD1,CASSWWRTGGTSPLHF,TGTGCCAGCAGCTGGTGGAGGACAGGGGGTACTTCACCCCTCCACTTT
.,TRBV10-3,TRBJ1-5,.,CAISENNNQPQHF,TGTGCCATCAGTGAAAACAACAATCAGCCCCAGCATTTT
.,TRBV4-3,TRBJ2-2,TRBD2,CASSQPGLAGTGELFF,TGCGCCAGCAGCCAACCGGGACTAGCGGGGACCGGGGAGCTGTTTTTT
once,TRBV19,TRBJ2-2,TRBD1,CASSIPRQGRTGELFF,TGTGCCAGTAGTATACCCCGACAGGGTCGAACCGGGGAGCTGTTTTTT
.,TRBV2,TRBJ2-1,TRBD1,CASSTRQGYNEQFF,TGTGCCAGCAGCACCCGACAGGGCTACAATGAGCAGTTCTTC
.,TRBV19,TRBJ1-2,TRBD1,CASSRTGGWLKGYTF,TGTGCCAGTAGTAGGACAGGGGGATGGTTAAAGGGCTACACCTTC
.,TRBV5-6,TRBJ2-1,TRBD1,CASSLRRDRGLVHNEQFF,TGTGCCAGCAGCTTGAGGCGGGACAGGGGGCTTGTCCACAATGAGCAGTTCTTC
.,TRBV30,TRBJ2-7,TRBD1,CAWTRGTGGQGYEQYF,TGTGCCTGGACCCGGGGGACAGGGGGCCAGGGCTACGAGCAGTACTTC
.,TRBV7-7,TRBJ1-2,TRBD1,CASSTWDRFNYGYTF,TGTGCCAGCAGCACATGGGACAGGTTCAACTATGGCTACACCTTC
.,TRBV6-5,TRBJ2-7,TRBD1,CASSRTGQEQYF,TGTGCCAGCAGTCGGACAGGTCAAGAGCAGTACTTC
.,TRBV4-3,TRBJ1-2,.,CASSPNPGQNYGYTF,TGCGCCAGCAGCCCCAACCCTGGACAGAACTATGGCTACACCTTC
.,TRBV6-1,TRBJ1-5,.,CASSVNRVLSNQPQHF,TGTGCCAGCAGTGTCAACAGGGTACTTAGCAATCAGCCCCAGCATTTT
.,TRBV4-2,TRBJ2-2,TRBD2,CASSPGLAGAGELFF,TGTGCCAGCAGCCCGGGACTAGCGGGGGCCGGGGAGCTGTTTTTT
.,TRBV9,TRBJ2-3,.,CASSVNGGETDTQYF,TGTGCCAGCAGCGTAAACGGGGGTGAGACGGATACGCAGTATTTT
.,TRBV2,TRBJ2-2,.,CASSGHTPSELFF,TGTGCCAGCAGTGGACACACACCCTCGGAGCTGTTTTTT